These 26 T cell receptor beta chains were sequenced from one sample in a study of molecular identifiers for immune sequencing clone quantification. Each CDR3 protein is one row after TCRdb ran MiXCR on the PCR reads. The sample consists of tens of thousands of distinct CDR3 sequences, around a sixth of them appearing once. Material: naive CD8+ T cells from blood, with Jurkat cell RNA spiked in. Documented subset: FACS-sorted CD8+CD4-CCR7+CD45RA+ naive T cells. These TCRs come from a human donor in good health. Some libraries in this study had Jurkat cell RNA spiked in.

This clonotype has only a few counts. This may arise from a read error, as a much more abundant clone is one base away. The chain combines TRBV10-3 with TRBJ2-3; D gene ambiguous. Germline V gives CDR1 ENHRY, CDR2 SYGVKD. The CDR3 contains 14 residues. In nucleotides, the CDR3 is TGTGCCGTCAGTGAGCCGGGTTGGACAGATACGCAGTATTTT. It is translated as CAVSEPGWTDTQYF.

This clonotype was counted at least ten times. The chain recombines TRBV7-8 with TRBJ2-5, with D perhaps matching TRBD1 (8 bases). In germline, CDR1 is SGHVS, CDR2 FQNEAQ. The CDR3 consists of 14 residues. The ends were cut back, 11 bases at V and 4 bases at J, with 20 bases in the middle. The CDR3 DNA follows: TGTGCCCAGGGGGCCTCCAGGGAGGGAGAGACCCAGTACTTC. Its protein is CAQGASREGETQYF.

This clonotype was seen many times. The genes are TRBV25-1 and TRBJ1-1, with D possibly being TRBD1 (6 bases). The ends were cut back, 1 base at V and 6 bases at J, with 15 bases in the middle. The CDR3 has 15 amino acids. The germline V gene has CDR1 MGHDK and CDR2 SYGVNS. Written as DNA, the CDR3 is TGTGCCAGCAGTGAATTTGGGGGCGCGTGGCCTGAAGCTTTCTTT. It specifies CASSEFGGAWPEAFF.

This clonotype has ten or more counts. The CDR3 region has the DNA TGCAGTGCTAAAAGACTAGAGTCCTACAATGAGCAGTTCTTC. Translating it yields CSAKRLESYNEQFF. The rearrangement uses TRBV20-1 and TRBJ2-1; a weak D match, TRBD2 (6 bases). The CDR3 is 14 amino acids. Germline CDR1 is DFQATT and CDR2 is SNEGSKA (reference sequence). Trimming cost V 4 bases and J 1 base, with 11 bases left between them.

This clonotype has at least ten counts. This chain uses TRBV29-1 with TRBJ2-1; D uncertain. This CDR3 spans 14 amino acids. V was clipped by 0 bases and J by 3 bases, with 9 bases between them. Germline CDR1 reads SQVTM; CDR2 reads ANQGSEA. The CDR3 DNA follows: TGCAGCGTTGAAGATCCGGTTAACTACAATGAGCAGTTCTTC. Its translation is CSVEDPVNYNEQFF.

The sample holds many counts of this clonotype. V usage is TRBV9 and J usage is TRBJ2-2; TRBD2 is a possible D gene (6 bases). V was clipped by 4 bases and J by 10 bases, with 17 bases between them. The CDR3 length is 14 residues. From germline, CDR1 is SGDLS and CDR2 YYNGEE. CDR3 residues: CASSTQSGGTELFF. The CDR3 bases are TGTGCCAGCAGCACCCAAAGTGGCGGGACGGAGCTGTTTTTT.

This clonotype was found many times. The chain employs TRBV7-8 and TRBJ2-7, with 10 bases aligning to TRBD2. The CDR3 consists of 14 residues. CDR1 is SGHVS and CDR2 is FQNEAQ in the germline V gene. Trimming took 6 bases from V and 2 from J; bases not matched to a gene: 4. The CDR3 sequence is CASRFSGGAYEQYF. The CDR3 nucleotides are TGTGCCAGCAGATTCAGCGGGGGGGCCTACGAGCAGTACTTC.

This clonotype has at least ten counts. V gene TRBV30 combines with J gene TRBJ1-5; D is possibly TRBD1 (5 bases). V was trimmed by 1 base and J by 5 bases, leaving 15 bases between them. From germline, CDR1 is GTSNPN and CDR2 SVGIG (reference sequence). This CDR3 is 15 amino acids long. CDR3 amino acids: CAWSDRGWGDQPQHF. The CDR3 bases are TGTGCCTGGAGTGATCGGGGGTGGGGGGATCAGCCCCAGCATTTT.

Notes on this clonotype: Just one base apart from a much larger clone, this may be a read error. CDR3 region: CASSAERGLAGLNEQYF. DNA of the CDR3: TGTGCCAGCAGTGCCGAAAGGGGACTAGCGGGCCTCAATGAGCAGTACTTC. The chain employs TRBV28 and TRBJ2-1; 12 nucleotides match TRBD2. The DNA matches TRBJ2-7 better at its end, which makes the J call doubtful. This CDR3 is 17 amino acids long. Looked up from germline, CDR1 is MDHEN and CDR2 is SYDVKM.

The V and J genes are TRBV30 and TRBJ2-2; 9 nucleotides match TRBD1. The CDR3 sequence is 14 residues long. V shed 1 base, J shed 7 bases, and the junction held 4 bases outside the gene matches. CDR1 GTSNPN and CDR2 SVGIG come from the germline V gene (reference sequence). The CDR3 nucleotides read TGTGCCTGGAGTGGGGACAGGGATGACGGGGAGCTGTTTTTT. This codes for CAWSGDRDDGELFF.

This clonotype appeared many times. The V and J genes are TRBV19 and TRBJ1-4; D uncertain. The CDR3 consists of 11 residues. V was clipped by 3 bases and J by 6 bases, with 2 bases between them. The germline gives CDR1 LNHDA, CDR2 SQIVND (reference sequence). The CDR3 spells CASSMYEKLFF. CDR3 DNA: TGTGCCAGTAGTATGTATGAAAAACTGTTTTTT.

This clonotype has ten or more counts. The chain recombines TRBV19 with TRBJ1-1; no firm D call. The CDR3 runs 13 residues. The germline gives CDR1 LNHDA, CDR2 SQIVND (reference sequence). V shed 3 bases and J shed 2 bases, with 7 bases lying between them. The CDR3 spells CASSMTENTEAFF. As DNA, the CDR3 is TGTGCCAGTAGTATGACGGAAAACACTGAAGCTTTCTTT.

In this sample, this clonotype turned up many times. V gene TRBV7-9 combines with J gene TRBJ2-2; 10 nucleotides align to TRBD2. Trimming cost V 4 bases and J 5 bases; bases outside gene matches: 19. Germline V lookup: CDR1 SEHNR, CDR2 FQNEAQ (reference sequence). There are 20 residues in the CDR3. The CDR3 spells CASSSRRRLAGAERTGELFF. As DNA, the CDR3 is TGTGCCAGCAGCTCCCGTCGTCGGCTAGCGGGAGCGGAGCGGACCGGGGAGCTGTTTTTT.

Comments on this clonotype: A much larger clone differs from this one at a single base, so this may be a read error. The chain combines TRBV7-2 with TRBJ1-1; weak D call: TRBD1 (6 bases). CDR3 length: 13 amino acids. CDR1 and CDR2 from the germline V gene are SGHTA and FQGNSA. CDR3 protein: CASSPPTGSVLVF. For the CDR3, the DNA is TGTGCCAGCAGCCCACCAACAGGGTCGGTTCTTGTCTTT.

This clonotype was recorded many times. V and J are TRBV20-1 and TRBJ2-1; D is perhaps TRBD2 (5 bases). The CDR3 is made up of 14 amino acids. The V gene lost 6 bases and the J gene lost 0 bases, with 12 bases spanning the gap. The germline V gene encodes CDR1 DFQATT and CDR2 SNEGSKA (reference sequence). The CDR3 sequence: CSAGDLSSYNEQFF. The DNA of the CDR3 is TGCAGTGCCGGGGATCTCAGCTCCTACAATGAGCAGTTCTTC.

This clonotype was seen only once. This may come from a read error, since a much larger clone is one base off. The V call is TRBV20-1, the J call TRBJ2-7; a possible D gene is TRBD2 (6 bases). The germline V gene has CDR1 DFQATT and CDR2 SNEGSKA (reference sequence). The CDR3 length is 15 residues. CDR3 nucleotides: TGCAGTGCTCGGGGGTTTGAGGGGAGCTCCTACGGGCAGTACTTC. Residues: CSARGFEGSSYGQYF.

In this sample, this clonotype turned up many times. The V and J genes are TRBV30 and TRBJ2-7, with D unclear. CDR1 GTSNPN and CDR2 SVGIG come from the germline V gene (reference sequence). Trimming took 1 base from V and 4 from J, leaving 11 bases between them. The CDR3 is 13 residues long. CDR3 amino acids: CAWSGLWGYEQYF. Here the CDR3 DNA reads TGTGCCTGGAGTGGGCTATGGGGTTACGAGCAGTACTTC. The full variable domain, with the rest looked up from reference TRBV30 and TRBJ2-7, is SQTIHQWPATLVQPVGSPLSLECTVEGTSNPNLYWYRQAAGRGLQLLFYSVGIGQISSEVPQNLSASRPQDRQFILSSKKLLLSDSGFYLCAWSGLWGYEQYFGPGTRLTVT.

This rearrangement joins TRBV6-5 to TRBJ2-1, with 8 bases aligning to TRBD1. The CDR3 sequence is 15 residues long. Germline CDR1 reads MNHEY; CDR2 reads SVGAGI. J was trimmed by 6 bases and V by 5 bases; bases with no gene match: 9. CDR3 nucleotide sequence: TGTGCCAGCAGTCCCTGGGGACAGGCGCCCAATGAGCAGTTCTTC. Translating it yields CASSPWGQAPNEQFF.

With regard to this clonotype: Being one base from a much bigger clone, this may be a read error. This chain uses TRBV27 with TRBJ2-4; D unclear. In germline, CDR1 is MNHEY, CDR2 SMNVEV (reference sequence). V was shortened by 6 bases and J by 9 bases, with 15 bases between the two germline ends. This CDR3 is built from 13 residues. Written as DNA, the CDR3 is TGTGCCAGCAGCCAGAGTCCCCAAAGCATTCAGTACTTC. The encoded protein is CASSQSPQSIQYF.

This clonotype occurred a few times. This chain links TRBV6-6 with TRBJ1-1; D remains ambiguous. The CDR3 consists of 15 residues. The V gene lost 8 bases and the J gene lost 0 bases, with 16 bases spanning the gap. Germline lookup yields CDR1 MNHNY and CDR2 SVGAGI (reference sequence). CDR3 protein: CASLKGMFLNTEAFF. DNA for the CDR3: TGTGCCAGCCTCAAGGGCATGTTTCTGAACACTGAAGCTTTCTTT.

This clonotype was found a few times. The CDR3 loop is CASSSGFDLEEAGELFF. As DNA, the CDR3 is TGTGCCAGCAGTTCTGGTTTTGATCTAGAGGAAGCCGGGGAGCTGTTTTTT. This sequence joins TRBV27 and TRBJ2-2; D not resolved. The CDR3 runs 17 residues. Trimming stripped 4 bases from V and 6 bases from J, with 21 bases between. From germline, CDR1 is MNHEY and CDR2 SMNVEV (reference sequence).

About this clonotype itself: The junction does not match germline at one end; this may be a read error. CDR3 loop: CASSFQLAGAYNEQLF. CDR3 sequence (DNA): TGTGCCAGCAGCTTCCAACTAGCGGGCGCCTACAATGAGCAGCTCTTC. V is TRBV7-9 and J is TRBJ2-1, with 9 bases identical to TRBD2. The CDR3 totals 16 residues. The germline V gene encodes CDR1 SEHNR and CDR2 FQNEAQ (reference sequence).

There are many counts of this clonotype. The DNA for the CDR3 is TGTGCCACCACCCCCGGACTAGCGGGAGTAGGGGAGCTGTTTTTT. Translating gives CATTPGLAGVGELFF. The chain links TRBV15 to TRBJ2-2; TRBD2 aligns across 13 bases. This CDR3 is 15 amino acids long. V was pared by 7 bases and J by 8 bases, with 7 bases of the junction left unmatched. The germline V gene encodes CDR1 LNHNV and CDR2 YYDKDF (reference sequence).

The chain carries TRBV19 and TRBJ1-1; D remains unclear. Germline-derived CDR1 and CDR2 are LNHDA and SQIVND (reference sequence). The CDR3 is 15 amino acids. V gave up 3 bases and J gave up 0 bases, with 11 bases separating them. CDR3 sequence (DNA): TGTGCCAGTAGTATTCAGAGGGCTTTGAACACTGAAGCTTTCTTT. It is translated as CASSIQRALNTEAFF.

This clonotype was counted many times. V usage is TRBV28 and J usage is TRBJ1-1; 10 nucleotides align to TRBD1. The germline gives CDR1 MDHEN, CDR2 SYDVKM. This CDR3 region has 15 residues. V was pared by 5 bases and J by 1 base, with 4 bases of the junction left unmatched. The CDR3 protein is CASSLGTGENTEAFF. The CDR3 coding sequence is TGTGCCAGCAGTCTCGGGACAGGGGAGAACACTGAAGCTTTCTTT.

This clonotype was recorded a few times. CDR3 sequence: CASSTHGGGQPQHF. The CDR3 DNA reads TGTGCCAGTAGTACTCACGGTGGGGGTCAGCCCCAGCATTTT. The V call is TRBV19, the J call TRBJ1-5, with D possibly matching TRBD1 (5 bases). The CDR3 is 14 amino acids. V shed 4 bases and J shed 6 bases, with 13 bases lying between them. Germline CDR1 and CDR2: LNHDA and SQIVND (reference sequence). Supplemented by reference TRBV19 and TRBJ1-5, the full variable domain reads DGGITQSPKYLFRKEGQNVTLSCEQNLNHDAMYWYRQDPGQGLRLIYYSQIVNDFQKGDIAEGYSVSREKKESFPLTVTSAQKNPTAFYLCASSTHGGGQPQHFGDGTRLSIL.